This TCR beta chain came from a study of tissue T cells after allogeneic stem cell transplantation. Time point indicated: mouse harvest day 14 after allogeneic transplant. Mouse grafts combined 10^7 T-cell-depleted bone marrow cells with 10^6 splenic CD5+ T cells. Repertoires were generated with immunoSEQ multiplex PCR, while TCRdb's copy carries only in-frame clones and drops some. The profile shows roughly 8,600 clones, roughly 38% of them singletons. Germline loops: CDR1 SGHSA, CDR2 FRNQAP. This CDR3 comprises 15 residues. The junction had 3 bases not matched to a gene; V was cut back by 1 base and J by 7 bases. To note about this clone: Germline and genes: mouse. The read gets to within 1 residue of the CDR3 end, and the germline J gene fills in the rest.

V usage is TRBV16 and J usage is TRBJ1-4, with 10 nucleotides matching TRBD1. The sequence derives from a female BALB/c mouse given C57BL/6 T cells with graft-versus-host disease after an allogeneic hematopoietic cell transplant. Sequencing was done on a sample of skin. The CDR3 protein is CASSLAGTGAERLFF. CDR3 DNA, as far as it was read: TGTGCAAGCAGCTTAGCCGGGACAGGGGCCGAAAGATTATTT. Full variable domain (rest looked up from reference TRBV16 and TRBJ1-4): NAGVIQTPRHKVTGKGQEATLWCEPISGHSAVFWYRQTIVQGLEFLTYFRNQAPIDDSGMPKERFSAQMPNQSHSTLKIQSTQPQDSAVYLCASSLAGTGAERLFFGHGTKLSVL.